What follows describes a single T cell receptor beta chain. This entry comes from a study of blood T cell repertoires in COVID-19. Study overall: Sites in the United States, Italy and Spain provided acute and convalescent COVID-19 samples. The cDNA or gDNA used as material had been derived from T cells, B-cell-depleted T cells, or PBMCs.

In germline, CDR1 is MDHEN, CDR2 SYDVKM. The CDR3 runs to 16 residues. V lost 1 base and J 3 bases, leaving 13 bases between the germline ends. In the original workflow: Nucleated cell number was recorded as an estimate derived from reference gene primer amplification. Using immunoSEQ multiplex PCR, the repertoire was profiled, and TCRdb retains in-frame clones only, with some absent. Clone size and the V and J calls come from that table; the DNA yielded D and trimming. The repertoire consists of over 95,000 clones, with 85% occurring once and the leading ten covering about an eighth. The V call is TRBV28, the J call TRBJ1-3; D gene uncertain. Sequencing used peripheral blood. This receptor was taken from a human donor in a cohort sampled during active COVID-19. The CDR3 loop reads CASSLYDGGSGNTIYF. CDR3 DNA: TGTGCCAGCAGTTTATACGATGGAGGGAGTGGAAACACCATATATTTT. Filled out from reference TRBV28 and TRBJ1-3, the complete variable domain reads DVKVTQSSRYLVKRTGEKVFLECVQDMDHENMFWYRQDPGLGLRLIYFSYDVKMKEKGDIPEGYSVSREKKERFSLILESASTNQTSMYLCASSLYDGGSGNTIYFGEGSWLTVV.